This TCR beta chain was sequenced during a study of T cells after yellow fever vaccination (dated by TCRdb to the late 2010s). Regarding the complete study: Libraries from fractions with low cell numbers were prepared with the SMART-Seq v4 Ultra Low Input RNA kit. To follow T-cell clones before and after primary and booster YFV17D yellow fever vaccination, bulk TCR alpha and beta repertoires were sequenced over time. Bulk PBMC replicates and cell subsets were isolated from blood drawn at multiple timepoints before and after both primary and secondary immunization. Two healthy male donors made up the cohort, one aged 18 to 30 years and the other aged 30 to 40 years.

The intended sense of this specimen's treatment or condition label: live attenuated yellow fever vaccine strain. At each blood-draw timepoint, two biological replicates of bulk PBMCs were obtained. PBMCs were isolated from peripheral blood using a standard Ficoll-Paque protocol. RNA was extracted with TriZol from bulk PBMCs, CD4 and CD8 fractions, and dextramer-positive and dextramer-negative fractions. The investigation overall reported the following: Only two donors were included in the study, so the extent to which the findings can be generalized is limited. A small fraction of clonotypes showed up in both the CD4 and CD8 compartments, probably as a result of convergent recombination. The secondary T-cell response was weaker than the primary response but faster, peaking on day 5 instead of day 15. FACS-sorted repertoires could contain abundant contaminating clonotypes from the bulk population, so computational filtering was required. Most clones expanded after primary vaccination were re-detected after the booster (around 96% of CD4 and around 88% of CD8), suggesting broad memory maintenance.

Sequencer: Illumina NovaSeq 6000. TCR cDNA was synthesized by 5'RACE template switching, which introduced a universal primer site and unique molecular identifiers. cDNA synthesis was primed from both the TCR alpha and TCR beta constant segments. Library amplification used two PCR steps, and the second PCR step added sample barcodes and sequencing adapters. Sequencing of the libraries was done on either Illumina HiSeq 2500 (2x100 bp) or NovaSeq (2x150 bp). The original pipeline was this. MIGEC was used to demultiplex reads and collapse the reads into UMI consensus sequences, and MiXCR was used for V(D)J alignment. Vaccine-responding clonotypes were identified with edgeR using replicate PBMC samples, with FDR below 0.01 and a log2 fold change above 5 up to day 15 being required. Bulk clonotypes were assigned CD4 or CD8 identity according to which sequenced CD4 or CD8 repertoire held them at higher abundance. The raw public reads went through TCRdb reprocessing: fastp at Q25, MiXCR clone calling, in-frame beta chains kept. Identical CDR3 protein sequences are pooled into one entry, listed with their most common genes and DNA. TCRdb's processing, not the study's, gives the V and J calls here. The sample profile shows about 300,000 distinct CDR3 sequences; around 3.9% of them were found once. The ten largest clones take up approximately 25% of the sample.

This clonotype was seen a few times. Its antigen is still unknown. Base qualities were left out, and no much larger clone turns up one base away. The CDR3 measures 13 amino acids from cysteine to valine. The kept DNA is CDR3 alone, 39 bases in frame from the first base. CDR1 is given as SGHRS and CDR2 as YFSETQ, both from the germline V gene. Recombination linked TRBV5-1 to TRBJ2-7; the D gene cannot be named for sure. The receptor was derived from a man aged 18 to 29 who received the YFV17D yellow fever vaccine. The specimen was PBMCs, collected 5 days after the yellow fever booster vaccination. The DNA sequence is given as TGCGCCAGCAGCTTGGAGCCCTCCGACGAGCAGTACGTC. Its protein product is CASSLEPSDEQYV.